The source of this T cell receptor beta chain is a study of blood T cell repertoires in COVID-19. Study-level background: From the United States, Italy and Spain came samples of acute and convalescent COVID-19. PBMCs, B-cell-depleted T cells, or T cells provided the cDNA or gDNA that made up the material.

V was trimmed by 2 bases and J by 4 bases, leaving 13 bases between them. Germline V lookup: CDR1 SGHNT, CDR2 YYREEE (reference sequence). The CDR3 has 14 residues. The data were produced by immunoSEQ multiplex PCR, yet TCRdb's version contains in-frame clones alone and is incomplete. There are fewer than 350,000 clones in the sample; approximately 87% occur only once, and approximately 12% lies in the top ten. The sample comprised peripheral blood. The chain links TRBV5-4 to TRBJ2-7; tentative D call: TRBD2 (5 bases). This TCR derives from a woman aged 25-40 years with COVID-19, enrolled during active disease. This CDR3 is CASSFSGEPYEQYF. The CDR3 region has the DNA TGTGCCAGCAGCTTTTCCGGGGAGCCATACGAGCAGTACTTC.